A selection of T cell receptor beta chains follows, all from one sample in a study of blood T cell repertoires in COVID-19. Profiling relied on immunoSEQ multiplex PCR, and the TCRdb table lists in-frame clones only, not all of them. The repertoire includes fewer than 400,000 clones, under 90% of them detected once, and 3.5% to 4.5% sits in the top ten. Input material: PBMCs or T cells enriched from blood (not recorded which). The source of these receptors is a man aged 30-40 years who had recovered from COVID-19. Each CDR3 is given with its conserved first and last residue. Fields, in order: clone size, D gene, V gene, J gene, CDR3 DNA, CDR3 protein. The D gene is left open where the match is weak. Some rows mark clone size as missing; the rest say once, few, many or name a class of expanded clone.

abundance: -
d_gene: -
v_gene: TRBV4-1
j_gene: TRBJ1-5
CDR3nt: TGCGCCAGCAGCCAAGGGGGAGGGGGTCAGCCCCAGCATTTT
CDR3aa: CASSQGGGGQPQHF

abundance: -
d_gene: -
v_gene: TRBV28
j_gene: TRBJ1-6
CDR3nt: TGTGCCAGCAAACCAGGGGCCTATTCACCCCTCCACTTT
CDR3aa: CASKPGAYSPLHF

abundance: -
d_gene: -
v_gene: TRBV25-1
j_gene: TRBJ1-1
CDR3nt: TGTGCCAGCAGTCTTCAGGGTGGACCTGAAGCTTTCTTT
CDR3aa: CASSLQGGPEAFF

abundance: -
d_gene: -
v_gene: TRBV7-5
j_gene: TRBJ2-1
CDR3nt: TGTGTCAGAAGCTTAGAACTTCGGCAGGGGAGGTCAGCGGGATCAGAATCCTACAATGAGCAGTTCTTC
CDR3aa: CVRSLELRQGRSAGSESYNEQFF

abundance: once
d_gene: TRBD1
v_gene: TRBV18
j_gene: TRBJ1-3
CDR3nt: TGTGCCAGCTCACCACCCGGGACAGGGAGAAACACCATATATTTT
CDR3aa: CASSPPGTGRNTIYF

abundance: few
d_gene: -
v_gene: TRBV7-6
j_gene: TRBJ2-1
CDR3nt: TGTGCCAGCAGCTTATCTTCGACTGGCGCTCTCGACAATGAGCAGTTCTTC
CDR3aa: CASSLSSTGALDNEQFF

abundance: -
d_gene: TRBD1
v_gene: TRBV28
j_gene: TRBJ1-4
CDR3nt: TGTGCCAGCAGCCGGGACAGGTTTGCGTTTTTT
CDR3aa: CASSRDRFAFF

abundance: -
d_gene: TRBD1
v_gene: TRBV19
j_gene: TRBJ1-1
CDR3nt: TGTGCCAGTACCATCAGGGGGCATGGGGAAGGGACTGAAGCTTTCTTT
CDR3aa: CASTIRGHGEGTEAFF

abundance: -
d_gene: -
v_gene: TRBV19
j_gene: TRBJ1-1
CDR3nt: TGTGCCAGTAGTCCGGACAGTGGGTCTGGTACTGAAGCTTTCTTT
CDR3aa: CASSPDSGSGTEAFF

abundance: -
d_gene: -
v_gene: TRBV30
j_gene: TRBJ2-7
CDR3nt: TGTGCCTGGAGTATGCAGGGGGGCTACGAGCAGTACTTC
CDR3aa: CAWSMQGGYEQYF

abundance: once
d_gene: -
v_gene: TRBV3-1/TRBV3-2
j_gene: TRBJ1-1
CDR3nt: TGTGCCAGCCGACCCCGGGGGTTGAACACTGAAGCTTTCTTT
CDR3aa: CASRPRGLNTEAFF

abundance: -
d_gene: -
v_gene: TRBV6-1
j_gene: TRBJ1-5
CDR3nt: TGTGCCAGCAGTGAAGTCGGGTACGTGAGGCCCCAGCATTTT
CDR3aa: CASSEVGYVRPQHF

abundance: -
d_gene: TRBD1
v_gene: TRBV27
j_gene: TRBJ1-6
CDR3nt: TGTGCCAGCAGTCTAGGGACAGGTTATTCACCCCTCCACTTT
CDR3aa: CASSLGTGYSPLHF

abundance: -
d_gene: TRBD1
v_gene: TRBV5-1
j_gene: TRBJ1-1
CDR3nt: TGCGCCAGCAGCTGGACAGGGGTAAAGAACACTGAAGCTTTCTTT
CDR3aa: CASSWTGVKNTEAFF

abundance: -
d_gene: TRBD1
v_gene: TRBV19
j_gene: TRBJ1-1
CDR3nt: TGTGCCAGTAGTCTTACAGGGGGCATCACTGAAGCTTTCTTT
CDR3aa: CASSLTGGITEAFF

abundance: few
d_gene: -
v_gene: TRBV7-9
j_gene: TRBJ1-5
CDR3nt: TGTGCCAGCAGGCCTTCTACAGACGACAATCAGCCCCAGCATTTT
CDR3aa: CASRPSTDDNQPQHF

abundance: few
d_gene: -
v_gene: TRBV3-1/TRBV3-2
j_gene: TRBJ1-2
CDR3nt: TGTGCCAGCAGCAAACCACAGGGAAACTATGGCTACACCTTC
CDR3aa: CASSKPQGNYGYTF

abundance: -
d_gene: -
v_gene: TRBV2
j_gene: TRBJ2-7
CDR3nt: TGTGCCAGCAGTGAGTTGGTTAGGGGCACTTCCTCCGAGCAGTACTTC
CDR3aa: CASSELVRGTSSEQYF

abundance: -
d_gene: -
v_gene: TRBV12-3/TRBV12-4
j_gene: TRBJ1-5
CDR3nt: TGTGCCAGCACGGGGACAATAGATCAGCCCCAGCATTTT
CDR3aa: CASTGTIDQPQHF

abundance: once
d_gene: TRBD1
v_gene: TRBV11-3
j_gene: TRBJ1-6
CDR3nt: TGTGCCAGCAGCACCGGGACAGGGCCGAATTCACCCCTCCACTTT
CDR3aa: CASSTGTGPNSPLHF

abundance: -
d_gene: -
v_gene: TRBV21-1
j_gene: TRBJ2-1
CDR3nt: TGTGCCAGCAACTTAGACAGGGGGGAGAATGAGCAGTTCTTC
CDR3aa: CASNLDRGENEQFF

abundance: few
d_gene: -
v_gene: TRBV19
j_gene: TRBJ2-1
CDR3nt: TGTGCCAGTAGTTTTGGGGCGGGGACGGGACAGGAGCAGTTCTTC
CDR3aa: CASSFGAGTGQEQFF

abundance: -
d_gene: -
v_gene: TRBV9
j_gene: TRBJ1-2
CDR3nt: TGTGCCAGCAGCCCAGGGCCTGCAAACTATGGCTACACCTTC
CDR3aa: CASSPGPANYGYTF

abundance: few
d_gene: -
v_gene: TRBV11-3
j_gene: TRBJ1-5
CDR3nt: TGTGCCAGCAGCGCTACAGGGATAGATCAGCCCCAGCATTTT
CDR3aa: CASSATGIDQPQHF

abundance: -
d_gene: -
v_gene: TRBV15
j_gene: TRBJ1-4
CDR3nt: TGTGCCACCAGCTTCCGCTGGGGGCCGGGTAATGAAAAACTGTTTTTT
CDR3aa: CATSFRWGPGNEKLFF

abundance: -
d_gene: -
v_gene: TRBV20-1
j_gene: TRBJ2-2
CDR3nt: TGCAGTGCTAGAGCGGTCGGGGAGCTGTTTTTT
CDR3aa: CSARAVGELFF

abundance: once
d_gene: TRBD1
v_gene: TRBV28
j_gene: TRBJ1-1
CDR3nt: TGTGCCAGCAACATACAGGGGAAGAGATTGGAAGCTTTCTTT
CDR3aa: CASNIQGKRLEAFF

abundance: -
d_gene: TRBD2
v_gene: TRBV5-1
j_gene: TRBJ2-7
CDR3nt: TGCGCCAGCAGCTCACTAGCGGGGGTAGACTACGAGCAGTACTTC
CDR3aa: CASSSLAGVDYEQYF

abundance: -
d_gene: TRBD1
v_gene: TRBV9
j_gene: TRBJ2-6
CDR3nt: TGTGCCAGCAGCCTCCGGGACAGGGGGTTATCTGGGGCCAACGTCCTGACTTTC
CDR3aa: CASSLRDRGLSGANVLTF

abundance: -
d_gene: -
v_gene: TRBV5-1
j_gene: TRBJ1-2
CDR3nt: TGCGCCAGCAGCAAAGGGGGGGTGGATGGCTACACCTTC
CDR3aa: CASSKGGVDGYTF

abundance: -
d_gene: -
v_gene: TRBV24-1
j_gene: TRBJ2-2
CDR3nt: TGTGCCACCAGTGGTGACGGGGACACCGGGGAGCTGTTTTTT
CDR3aa: CATSGDGDTGELFF

abundance: few
d_gene: TRBD2
v_gene: TRBV2
j_gene: TRBJ2-2
CDR3nt: TGTGCCAGCAAGGGGACTAGCGGAGGCACCGGGGAGCTGTTTTTT
CDR3aa: CASKGTSGGTGELFF

abundance: once
d_gene: TRBD1
v_gene: TRBV19
j_gene: TRBJ1-5
CDR3nt: TGTGCCAGTAGGCTGGACAGGGGGCGACGGCAGCCCCAGCATTTT
CDR3aa: CASRLDRGRRQPQHF

abundance: -
d_gene: TRBD1
v_gene: TRBV19
j_gene: TRBJ1-5
CDR3nt: TGTGCCAGTAGTATTGGGACAGGGGGCCTTAAGCCCCAGCATTTT
CDR3aa: CASSIGTGGLKPQHF

abundance: -
d_gene: -
v_gene: TRBV30
j_gene: TRBJ1-1
CDR3nt: TGTGCCTGGAGTCAAGGGGCGAACACTGAAGCTTTCTTT
CDR3aa: CAWSQGANTEAFF

abundance: -
d_gene: TRBD2
v_gene: TRBV4-1
j_gene: TRBJ2-3
CDR3nt: TGCGCCAGCAGCCAAGATCGGGGGGGATCGGATACGCAGTATTTT
CDR3aa: CASSQDRGGSDTQYF

abundance: -
d_gene: -
v_gene: TRBV19
j_gene: TRBJ1-5
CDR3nt: TGTGCCAGTAGTGTATTAGAAGGGAGCCAGCCCCAGCATTTT
CDR3aa: CASSVLEGSQPQHF

abundance: -
d_gene: TRBD1
v_gene: TRBV3-1/TRBV3-2
j_gene: TRBJ2-1
CDR3nt: TGTGCCAGTCGGGACAGGGGTGCAAATGAGCAGTTCTTC
CDR3aa: CASRDRGANEQFF

abundance: -
d_gene: -
v_gene: TRBV4-1
j_gene: TRBJ1-1
CDR3nt: TGCGCCAGCAGCCAAGAAGGGGCAGGGGCTGAAGCTTTCTTT
CDR3aa: CASSQEGAGAEAFF

abundance: -
d_gene: TRBD1
v_gene: TRBV2
j_gene: TRBJ1-5
CDR3nt: TGTGCCAGCGGACAGCCTCCGGGACAGGGCTCTCAGCCCCAGCATTTT
CDR3aa: CASGQPPGQGSQPQHF

abundance: -
d_gene: -
v_gene: TRBV24-1
j_gene: TRBJ1-4
CDR3nt: TGTGCCACCAGTGATGCTAAGGGACTCTCAGGTGAAAAACTGTTTTTT
CDR3aa: CATSDAKGLSGEKLFF

abundance: -
d_gene: TRBD2
v_gene: TRBV5-1
j_gene: TRBJ2-1
CDR3nt: TGCGCCAGCAGCTTGACTGAGGGAGGGCAGGGGCAGTTCTTC
CDR3aa: CASSLTEGGQGQFF

abundance: few
d_gene: TRBD2
v_gene: TRBV7-2
j_gene: TRBJ2-3
CDR3nt: TGTGCCAGCAGCTTAACTAGCGGAAGCACAGATACGCAGTATTTT
CDR3aa: CASSLTSGSTDTQYF